Listed below are T cell receptor beta chains from one sample, sequenced in a study of shared clonotypes between healthy human individuals. Profiling relied on immunoSEQ multiplex PCR, and the TCRdb table lists in-frame clones only, not all of them. This table holds roughly 500,000 clones, 76% found once. Input material: PBMCs. The receptors were gathered from a woman in her thirties or forties in good health. Some clones in this sample may be carry-over from other donors' samples. CDR3s include the opening cysteine and the closing phenylalanine or tryptophan. Fields, in order: D gene, V gene, J gene, clone size, CDR3 DNA, CDR3 protein. A D gene is named only where the DNA matches it firmly. The listing skips clone size in some rows; elsewhere it reads once, few, many or a size class.

NA	TRBV2	TRBJ1-2	NA	TGTGCCAGCACCAGGTGGGGGGCGAGCAACTATGGCTACACCTTC	CASTRWGASNYGYTF
TRBD1	TRBV28	TRBJ2-2	NA	TGTGCCAGCAGGGACCGGGACAGGGGTTACACCGGGGAGCTGTTTTTT	CASRDRDRGYTGELFF
TRBD2	TRBV7-8	TRBJ2-1	NA	TGTGCCAGCAGACTAGCAGCGGGGAGCTCCTACAATGAGCAGTTCTTC	CASRLAAGSSYNEQFF
NA	TRBV28	TRBJ2-6	NA	TGTGCCAGCGGCGACGTTATAATCTCTGGGGCCAACGTCCTGACTTTC	CASGDVIISGANVLTF
NA	TRBV7-2	TRBJ2-7	NA	TGTGCCAGCAGCTTAGCAGGTGGCAACTACGAGCAGTACTTC	CASSLAGGNYEQYF
NA	TRBV21-1	TRBJ2-1	NA	TGTGCCAGCAGCAAACTCGAAACTAGGGTCAGCTCCTACAATGAGCAGTTCTTC	CASSKLETRVSSYNEQFF
TRBD2	TRBV19	TRBJ2-7	NA	TGTGCCAGTAGTCCACTAGCGGCCTACGAGCAGTACTTC	CASSPLAAYEQYF
NA	TRBV5-4	TRBJ2-5	NA	TGTGCCAGCAGCTTCGGGGCGGGGACTGAAGAGACCCAGTACTTC	CASSFGAGTEETQYF
NA	TRBV7-9	TRBJ1-2	NA	TGTGCCAGCAGCTTAGCGGGCGGCCGTGGCTACACCTTC	CASSLAGGRGYTF
NA	TRBV5-1	TRBJ1-5	once	TGCGCCAGCTCCTATACTGTGAGCAATCAGCCCCAGCATTTT	CASSYTVSNQPQHF
NA	TRBV2	TRBJ1-2	few	TGTGCCTCCCTGAAGGACAGTCTTAACCATGGCTACACCTTC	CASLKDSLNHGYTF
TRBD1	TRBV7-7	TRBJ2-1	NA	TGTGCCAGCAGCACCCGACAGGGGGCGGAGGAGCAGTTCTTC	CASSTRQGAEEQFF
TRBD1	TRBV5-1	TRBJ1-1	NA	TGCGCCAGCAGCACGCCCCGGGACAGCGAGCAGAACACTGAAGCTTTCTTT	CASSTPRDSEQNTEAFF
TRBD1	TRBV7-2	TRBJ1-4	many	TGTGCCAGCAGCCCACCCGGGACAGGTACCGAAAAACTGTTTTTT	CASSPPGTGTEKLFF
NA	TRBV10-1	TRBJ2-5	NA	TGCGCCAGCAGTGAGTCGAGGCAGGGCCAAGAGACCCAGTACTTC	CASSESRQGQETQYF
TRBD2	TRBV6-6	TRBJ2-4	once	TGTGCCAGCAGTTACTCGATGGCTAGCGGGTACATTCAGTACTTC	CASSYSMASGYIQYF
NA	TRBV6-5	TRBJ1-3	NA	TGTGCCAGCAGTTACTCTTCGGGGGTAGGAAACACCATATATTTT	CASSYSSGVGNTIYF
TRBD2	TRBV7-9	TRBJ2-3	few	TGTGCCAGCAGCCCCGATTTAGCGGGGTCTAGCACAGATACGCAGTATTTT	CASSPDLAGSSTDTQYF
NA	TRBV7-2	TRBJ1-2	NA	TGTGCCAGCAGCCCCGTACAGAACTATGGCTACACCTTC	CASSPVQNYGYTF
TRBD1	TRBV29-1	TRBJ1-1	NA	TGCAGCATTCACGATGGACAGGGGGGCACTGAAGCTTTCTTT	CSIHDGQGGTEAFF
TRBD2	TRBV9	TRBJ2-3	NA	TGTGCCAGCAGCGTAGGTGCGGGAGACACAGATACGCAGTATTTT	CASSVGAGDTDTQYF
NA	TRBV7-2	TRBJ2-1	once	TGTGCCAGCAGCTTAGTTCAGGTTGAGCAGTTCTTC	CASSLVQVEQFF
TRBD1	TRBV6-5	TRBJ2-1	few	TGTGCCAGCAGAACCGGACAGGGGGGTTTCAATGAGCAGTTCTTC	CASRTGQGGFNEQFF
TRBD1	TRBV6-4	TRBJ2-1	NA	TGTGCCAGCAGTGACGGACAGGGCTCCTACAATGAGCAGTTCTTC	CASSDGQGSYNEQFF
NA	TRBV9	TRBJ1-5	once	TGTGCCAGCAGCGTAGCGGGGGGAGATCAGCCCCAGCATTTT	CASSVAGGDQPQHF
NA	TRBV29-1	TRBJ2-1	NA	TGCAGCGTTGAACCCGCCTTAGAGCAGTTCTTC	CSVEPALEQFF
NA	TRBV27	TRBJ2-4	few	TGTGCCAGCAGTTTAGGGACTTTCCCGAACATTCAGTACTTC	CASSLGTFPNIQYF